These 14 T cell receptor beta chains were all obtained from the same sample, sequenced in a study of T cells in tuberculosis. Libraries were prepared by immunoSEQ multiplex PCR; TCRdb keeps only in-frame clonotypes and omits some of them. The table has tens of thousands of clones, roughly nine tenths seen once. Indicated time point: new active TB diagnosis, blood taken before or within 7 days of starting treatment. Sequencing was performed on PBMCs, taken at tuberculosis diagnosis. These TCRs come from an adult with tuberculosis. Some clones in this sample may be carry-over from other donors' samples.

CDR3 DNA sequence: TGCGCCAGCAGCTTGGAGATAGCGGGGGGTGACGAGCAGTACTTC. This sequence encodes CASSLEIAGGDEQYF. The gene calls are TRBV5-1 and TRBJ2-7; TRBD2 aligns across 10 bases. The CDR3 covers 15 residues. J was trimmed by 5 bases and V by 0 bases; bases with no gene match: 5. Germline V CDR1 and CDR2: SGHRS, YFSETQ.

The chain combines TRBV18 with TRBJ2-3; 9 bases agree with TRBD1. The CDR3 length is 18 residues. V lost 0 bases to trimming and J lost 6 bases; unmatched junction nucleotides: 13. CDR1 and CDR2 (germline): KGHSH, LQKENI. As DNA, the CDR3 is TGTGCCAGCTCACCACCAGTCGGTGGGACAGGGTTCTCTGATACGCAGTATTTT. Residues: CASSPPVGGTGFSDTQYF. The whole variable domain, filled in from reference TRBV18 and TRBJ2-3, reads NAGVMQNPRHLVRRRGQEARLRCSPMKGHSHVYWYRQLPEEGLKFMVYLQKENIIDESGMPKERFSAEFPKEGPSILRIQQVVRGDSAAYFCASSPPVGGTGFSDTQYFGPGTRLTVL.

This sequence joins TRBV6-5 and TRBJ1-1, with TRBD1 matching 9 bases. CDR1 and CDR2 from the germline V gene are MNHEY and SVGAGI. After removal of 2 bases from V and 4 bases from J, the junction contained 8 bases not matched to a gene. This CDR3 region has 16 residues. In DNA, the CDR3 is TGTGCCAGCAGTTACCCTACAGGGGGCAGGGGCACTGAAGCTTTCTTT. Translation: CASSYPTGGRGTEAFF.

The CDR3 DNA reads TGTGCCAGCTCACCAGACAGAGGCTATGGCTACACCTTC. Translation gives CASSPDRGYGYTF. This chain uses TRBV18 with TRBJ1-2; D perhaps matches TRBD1 (5 bases). V was clipped by 2 bases and J by 4 bases, with 8 bases between them. The CDR3 loop spans 13 amino acids. Germline V CDR1 and CDR2: KGHSH, LQKENI.

The gene calls are TRBV19 and TRBJ1-2, with 7 bases matching TRBD1. The V and J ends lost 6 bases and 0 bases, in that order; junction bases with no gene match: 19. The germline CDR1 and CDR2 sequences are LNHDA and SQIVND (reference sequence). The CDR3 is 19 amino acids. CDR3 sequence reads: CASSHRRGRGIPSNYGYTF. Here the CDR3 DNA reads TGTGCCAGTAGCCATAGGAGGGGGCGCGGGATTCCCTCTAACTATGGCTACACCTTC.

V is TRBV19 and J is TRBJ1-1; a possible D gene is TRBD1 (5 bases). The germline V gene has CDR1 LNHDA and CDR2 SQIVND (reference sequence). The CDR3 contains 12 residues. V was pared by 6 bases and J by 1 base, with 6 bases between. As DNA, the CDR3 is TGTGCCAGTAGACAGGCGAACACTGAAGCTTTCTTT. Translated, it gives CASRQANTEAFF.

V is TRBV19 and J is TRBJ1-2; 7 nucleotides line up with TRBD1. The CDR3 spans 15 residues. Germline CDR1 and CDR2: LNHDA and SQIVND (reference sequence). V trimming: 6 bases; J trimming: 8 bases; junction bases outside the gene matches: 15. As DNA, the CDR3 is TGTGCCAGTAGCCACTCTCACAGGGGTATAGGGGGCTACACCTTC. It specifies CASSHSHRGIGGYTF.

V gene TRBV18 combines with J gene TRBJ2-1; maybe TRBD1 (5 bases). V lost 3 bases, J lost 5 bases, and 17 bases lay in between. The CDR3 contains 16 residues. Germline values: CDR1 KGHSH, CDR2 LQKENI. In nucleotides, the CDR3 is TGTGCCAGCTCACCTACCCTGATGGGGCAACACAATGAGCAGTTCTTC. Its protein is CASSPTLMGQHNEQFF.

The rearrangement links TRBV6-5 to TRBJ1-2; 7 bases agree with TRBD1. Germline V gene data show CDR1 as MNHEY and CDR2 as SVGAGI. Trimming at V came to 6 bases and at J to 8 bases, leaving 6 bases not matched to a gene. This CDR3 spans 12 amino acids. This CDR3 reads CASSRTGGGYTF. As DNA, the CDR3 is TGTGCCAGCAGCCGGACAGGTGGCGGCTACACCTTC.

This sequence joins TRBV6-5 and TRBJ1-6; TRBD1 matches 7 bases. CDR1 MNHEY and CDR2 SVGAGI come from the germline V gene. The trim removed 0 bases at V and 8 bases at J, leaving 4 bases unmatched. This CDR3 contains 15 residues. CDR3 loop: CASSYSRTGDSPLHF. In DNA form, the CDR3 reads TGTGCCAGCAGTTACTCGAGGACAGGTGATTCACCCCTCCACTTT.

The V call is TRBV12-5, the J call TRBJ2-3; D may be TRBD1 (6 bases). V was shortened by 0 bases and J by 0 bases, with 16 bases between the two germline ends. CDR1 and CDR2 (germline): LGHNT, FRNRAP. The length of the CDR3 is 18 residues. CDR3 coding DNA: TGTGCTAGTGGTTTGGTAAAGGACGGGACAACGAGCACAGATACGCAGTATTTT. Amino acid sequence: CASGLVKDGTTSTDTQYF. Supplemented by reference TRBV12-5 and TRBJ2-3, the full variable domain reads DARVTQTPRHKVTEMGQEVTMRCQPILGHNTVFWYRQTMMQGLELLAYFRNRAPLDDSGMPKDRFSAEMPDATLATLKIQPSEPRDSAVYFCASGLVKDGTTSTDTQYFGPGTRLTVL.

The CDR3, as DNA: TGTGCCAGTAGTCCAGCTCGTACAGGGGGGACCGGGGAGCTGTTTTTT. Protein product: CASSPARTGGTGELFF. The chain has TRBV19 and TRBJ2-2, with TRBD1 matching over 8 bases. Germline V CDR1 and CDR2: LNHDA, SQIVND (reference sequence). The CDR3 runs 16 residues. V gave up 5 bases and J gave up 5 bases; unmatched junction bases: 10.

The chain couples TRBV7-2 to TRBJ2-7; TRBD2 aligns across 9 bases. This CDR3 region has 15 residues. With 1 base clipped from V and 2 bases from J, the junction kept 3 bases outside the gene matches. Germline V gives CDR1 SGHTA, CDR2 FQGNSA. The CDR3 nucleotides read TGTGCCAGCAGCTTAGGGGCGGGGGGGCCCTACGAGCAGTACTTC. The encoded protein is CASSLGAGGPYEQYF.

The CDR3 spells CASSALWGGTDEQFF. The CDR3 DNA reads TGTGCCAGCAGTGCCCTCTGGGGGGGTACGGATGAGCAGTTCTTC. The gene calls are TRBV2 and TRBJ2-1, with 7 bases identical to TRBD2. J lost 8 bases, V lost 4 bases, and 11 bases had no gene match. CDR1 is SNHLY and CDR2 is FYNNEI in the germline V gene. The CDR3 consists of 15 residues.